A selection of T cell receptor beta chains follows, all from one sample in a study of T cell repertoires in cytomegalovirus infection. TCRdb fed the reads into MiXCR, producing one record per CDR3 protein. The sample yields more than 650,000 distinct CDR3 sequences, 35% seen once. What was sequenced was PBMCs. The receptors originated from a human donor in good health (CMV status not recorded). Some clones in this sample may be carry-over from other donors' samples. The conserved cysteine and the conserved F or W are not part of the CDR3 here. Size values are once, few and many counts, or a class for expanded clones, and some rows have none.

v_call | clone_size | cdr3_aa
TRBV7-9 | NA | ASSRLQGNEPQH
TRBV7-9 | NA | ASPRGGDPY
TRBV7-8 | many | ASSTSGGKNTGELF
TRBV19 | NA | ASSIVTGQGVTGELF
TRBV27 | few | ASSSRPSYGYT
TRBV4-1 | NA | ASSQDRVSPTDTQY
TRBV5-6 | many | ASSFQGTGYEQY
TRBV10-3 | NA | AMGQNNFYGYT
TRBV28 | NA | ASSPTGRRTEAF
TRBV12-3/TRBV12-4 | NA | ASSLGYTPLH
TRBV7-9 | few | ASSFRGNGELF
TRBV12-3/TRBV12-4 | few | ASSSGQGLRISNQPQH
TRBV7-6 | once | ASSLRTRGEQY
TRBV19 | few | ASSISGGAFGEQF
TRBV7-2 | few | ASSRYGGRSTGELF
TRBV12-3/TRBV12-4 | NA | ASSLGAGGLGSYNEQF
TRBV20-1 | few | STPLGAGDYNEQF
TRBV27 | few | ASSLKPPGAESNQPQH
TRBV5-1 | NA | ASRPSAGLGTGELF
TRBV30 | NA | AWSNTLNTEAF
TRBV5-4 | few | ASSFETGRSYEQY
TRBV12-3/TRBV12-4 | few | ASSPGQGVEKLF
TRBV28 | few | ASSLRHTGANVLT
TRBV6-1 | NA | ASSEGQVLQPQH
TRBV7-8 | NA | ASSVRQGGGYGYT
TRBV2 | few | ASSKGEWFNEQF
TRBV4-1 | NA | ASSQGSGVYEQY